What follows are 28 T cell receptor beta chains derived from one specimen sequenced in a study of vaccination and CD4 T cells after COVID-19. Documented time point: late sampling 161 to 241 days after vaccination in a few convalescent patients. MiXCR, applied by TCRdb to the PCR reads, yields one record per CDR3 protein. Of tens of thousands of distinct CDR3 sequences in the sample, approximately 49% were seen once. The material sequenced was CD4+ T cells from blood, taken about 7 months after SARS-CoV-2 vaccination. Receptors were obtained from a human donor who had recovered from COVID-19.

The chain recombines TRBV15 with TRBJ2-7; TRBD2 agrees at 7 bases. Per the germline V gene, CDR1 is LNHNV and CDR2 is YYDKDF (reference sequence). This CDR3 is built from 15 residues. Germline trimming cut 3 bases from V and 5 bases from J; bases unmatched to any gene: 10. CDR3 DNA: TGTGCCACCAGCAGGGGCGGGAGTAATATGAACGAGCAGTACTTC. This gives the protein CATSRGGSNMNEQYF. The full variable domain, with the rest looked up from reference TRBV15 and TRBJ2-7, is DAMVIQNPRYQVTQFGKPVTLSCSQTLNHNVMYWYQQKSSQAPKLLFHYYDKDFNNEADTPDNFQSRRPNTSFCFLDIRSPGLGDTAMYLCATSRGGSNMNEQYFGPGTRLTVT.

This clonotype was found a few times. The genes are TRBV7-2 and TRBJ2-7, with a possible D match to TRBD2 (5 bases). Germline CDR1 SGHTA, CDR2 FQGNSA. This CDR3 comprises 13 residues. The V end was cut by 3 bases, the J end by 6 bases, with 12 bases between. This chain's CDR3 is CASSFQLAREQYF. Written as DNA, the CDR3 is TGTGCCAGCAGCTTCCAGCTAGCCCGCGAGCAGTACTTC.

The genes are TRBV20-1 and TRBJ1-2; D may be TRBD1 (6 bases). Between the trimmed V and J ends, which lost 6 bases and 8 bases, there was a span of 19 bases. Germline loops: CDR1 DFQATT, CDR2 SNEGSKA (reference sequence). The length of the CDR3 is 13 residues. This CDR3 is CSAFGRGATGYTF. The DNA for the CDR3 is TGCAGTGCCTTCGGCAGGGGCGCAACCGGCTACACCTTC.

There are a few counts of this clonotype. V is TRBV7-2 and J is TRBJ2-7; D is perhaps TRBD1 (5 bases). The germline V and J ends were trimmed by 1 base and 7 bases, with 11 bases remaining between them. The V gene's germline CDR1 is SGHTA and CDR2 FQGNSA. CDR3 length: 13 amino acids. CDR3 amino acids: CASSLVVAGEQYF. The DNA for the CDR3 is TGTGCCAGCAGCTTAGTAGTGGCAGGGGAGCAGTACTTC.

CDR3 DNA sequence: TGTGCCAGCAGCTCCCCTTCAAGGTTGGGTTATAGCAATCAGCCCCAGCATTTT. Its protein is CASSSPSRLGYSNQPQHF. The chain is built from TRBV7-2 and TRBJ1-5; D unresolved. The V end was cut by 4 bases, the J end by 0 bases, with 19 bases between. The CDR3 loop spans 18 amino acids. In germline, CDR1 is SGHTA, CDR2 FQGNSA.

The table lists this clonotype with a few counts. The chain recombines TRBV19 with TRBJ2-3; D possibly matches TRBD1 or TRBD2 (5 bases each). Germline V gives CDR1 LNHDA, CDR2 SQIVND (reference sequence). This CDR3 is 12 amino acids long. The V end was cut by 6 bases, the J end by 11 bases, with 15 bases between. The CDR3 here is CASRGTNWEQYF. The CDR3 DNA is TGTGCCAGTAGGGGGACGAATTGGGAGCAGTATTTT. Full variable domain (rest looked up from reference TRBV19 and TRBJ2-3): DGGITQSPKYLFRKEGQNVTLSCEQNLNHDAMYWYRQDPGQGLRLIYYSQIVNDFQKGDIAEGYSVSREKKESFPLTVTSAQKNPTAFYLCASRGTNWEQYFGPGTRLTVL.

This chain links TRBV6-5 with TRBJ2-7; 8 bases line up with TRBD2. Germline V CDR1 and CDR2: MNHEY, SVGAGI. The CDR3 contains 15 residues. After removal of 4 bases from V and 3 bases from J, the junction contained 8 bases not matched to a gene. Here the CDR3 DNA reads TGTGCCAGCAGTTTCCAGACTAGCGCCGACTACGAGCAGTACTTC. It encodes CASSFQTSADYEQYF.

This chain uses TRBV7-2 with TRBJ2-2; D not certain. The ends were cut back, 2 bases at V and 5 bases at J, with 15 bases in the middle. Germline V gives CDR1 SGHTA, CDR2 FQGNSA. The CDR3 has 16 residues. The CDR3 loop is CASSLIGLGMTGELFF. CDR3 nucleotides: TGTGCCAGCAGCTTAATCGGTTTGGGTATGACCGGGGAGCTGTTTTTT.

This clonotype was picked up a small number of times. This chain joins TRBV7-2 and TRBJ2-5; 7 bases map to TRBD1. V lost 3 bases and J lost 5; bases outside the gene matches: 12. Germline values: CDR1 SGHTA, CDR2 FQGNSA. The CDR3 totals 16 residues. Written as DNA, the CDR3 is TGTGCCAGCAGCTTTGACAGGGCAGGAATTGGGGAGACCCAGTACTTC. Protein: CASSFDRAGIGETQYF. The entire variable domain, with the rest obtained from reference TRBV7-2 and TRBJ2-5, is as follows: GAGVSQSPSNKVTEKGKDVELRCDPISGHTALYWYRQSLGQGLEFLIYFQGNSAPDKSGLPSDRFSAERTGGSVSTLTIQRTQQEDSAVYLCASSFDRAGIGETQYFGPGTRLLVL.

The chain carries TRBV18 and TRBJ1-1; D is uncertain. The CDR3 sequence is 14 residues long. V was clipped by 3 bases and J by 6 bases, with 14 bases between them. Germline values: CDR1 KGHSH, CDR2 LQKENI. The CDR3, as DNA: TGTGCCAGCTCACCGTACACCCTTGGCCCTGAAGCTTTCTTT. The encoded protein is CASSPYTLGPEAFF.

J is TRBJ2-1 and V is TRBV2, with D unresolved. The germline CDR1 and CDR2 sequences are SNHLY and FYNNEI. The CDR3 runs 13 residues. The V end was cut by 8 bases, the J end by 2 bases, with 10 bases between. Here the CDR3 reads CASYSRTYNEQFF. CDR3 nucleotides: TGTGCCAGCTATTCTAGGACCTACAATGAGCAGTTCTTC.

The chain combines TRBV20-1 with TRBJ2-2; 8 positions agree with TRBD1. The CDR3 loop spans 14 amino acids. V gave up 0 bases and J gave up 7 bases; unmatched junction bases: 4. Germline V gene sequence: CDR1 DFQATT, CDR2 SNEGSKA (reference sequence). CDR3 in amino acids: CSARETGVGGELFF. The CDR3 region has the DNA TGCAGTGCTAGAGAGACAGGGGTGGGCGGGGAGCTGTTTTTT.

V is TRBV5-6 and J is TRBJ2-5; D is unresolved. Trimming stripped 0 bases from V and 4 bases from J, with 10 bases between. This CDR3 has 14 residues. Per the germline V gene, CDR1 is SGHDT and CDR2 is YYEEEE. The CDR3 here is CASSLVGYTETQYF. CDR3 nucleotides: TGTGCCAGCAGCTTGGTAGGGTATACAGAGACCCAGTACTTC.

In its sample, this clonotype was seen a few times. The V and J genes are TRBV27 and TRBJ2-1, with unresolved D. Germline CDR1 MNHEY, CDR2 SMNVEV (reference sequence). Trimming took 0 bases from V and 3 from J, leaving 9 bases between them. The CDR3 is 15 residues long. The CDR3 sequence: CASSLSRQDYNEQFF. The CDR3 DNA reads as TGTGCCAGCAGTTTATCGAGGCAGGACTACAATGAGCAGTTCTTC.

J is TRBJ2-5 and V is TRBV29-1; 7 bases match TRBD1. Germline-derived CDR1 and CDR2 are SQVTM and ANQGSEA. Losses at the gene ends were 6 bases for V and 1 base for J; bases not matched to a gene: 5. The CDR3 consists of 13 residues. CDR3: CSVNRGFQETQYF. CDR3 DNA: TGCAGCGTCAACAGGGGTTTCCAAGAGACCCAGTACTTC.

This rearrangement joins TRBV10-3 to TRBJ2-2; possibly TRBD1 for D (5 bases). V lost 3 bases and J 3 bases, leaving 14 bases between the germline ends. Per the germline V gene, CDR1 is ENHRY and CDR2 is SYGVKD. The CDR3 spans 16 residues. The CDR3 loop reads CAISEQRQIYTGELFF. The DNA for the CDR3 is TGTGCCATCAGTGAACAGAGACAGATCTACACCGGGGAGCTGTTTTTT.

This rearrangement joins TRBV23-1 to TRBJ2-7; perhaps D is TRBD1 or TRBD2 (5 bases each). TRBV23-1 is given ORF status, its function remaining uncertain. Trimming shortened V by 3 bases and J by 1 base, and 25 bases separated the two germline ends. This CDR3 contains 19 residues. CDR3 sequence (DNA): TGCGCCAGCAGTCACCGTTTCGGATTCAGGGAAGGGGAGTCCTACGAGCAGTACTTC. This gives the protein CASSHRFGFREGESYEQYF.

This rearrangement joins TRBV21-1 to TRBJ2-1; the table's D gene call, TRBD2, was not cross checked with the DNA. TRBV21-1 is tagged as a pseudogene. The CDR3 has 17 amino acids. CDR3 sequence: CASSSSRVGTSGTEQLF. CDR3 bases: TGTGCCAGCAGCTCCTCCAGAGTAGGAACTAGCGGAACTGAGCAGCTCTTC.

The chain couples TRBV6-1 to TRBJ1-6; tentative D call: TRBD1 (6 bases). Per germline, CDR1 MNHNS and CDR2 SASEGT. V dropped 10 bases and J dropped 0 bases, with 22 bases sitting between them. The length of the CDR3 is 18 residues. In DNA, the CDR3 is TGTGCCAAGCAAGCGGGGGGCGACGACGGCTCCTATAATTCACCCCTCCACTTT. Its protein is CAKQAGGDDGSYNSPLHF.

This clonotype was recorded a few times. V gene TRBV7-9 combines with J gene TRBJ2-5, with TRBD2 matching 7 bases. The length of the CDR3 is 12 residues. From germline, CDR1 is SEHNR and CDR2 FQNEAQ (reference sequence). The trim removed 8 bases at V and 5 bases at J, leaving 5 bases unmatched. The CDR3 coding sequence is TGTGCCAGCGGCGGGAGTTGGGAGACCCAGTACTTC. Translating gives CASGGSWETQYF. The whole variable domain, remainder taken from reference TRBV7-9 and TRBJ2-5, is DTGVSQNPRHKITKRGQNVTFRCDPISEHNRLYWYRQTLGQGPEFLTYFQNEAQLEKSRLLSDRFSAERPKGSFSTLEIQRTEQGDSAMYLCASGGSWETQYFGPGTRLLVL.

The rearrangement links TRBV7-3 to TRBJ2-2; unclear D gene. V lost 2 bases and J 4 bases, leaving 11 bases between the germline ends. Per germline, CDR1 SGHTA and CDR2 FQGTGA. The CDR3 sequence is 15 residues long. The CDR3 loop reads CASSLSQATTGELFF. As DNA, the CDR3 is TGTGCCAGCAGCTTATCGCAGGCCACCACCGGGGAGCTGTTTTTT.

The chain joins TRBV28 to TRBJ1-5; no clear D gene. The CDR3 runs 13 residues. The ends were cut back, 7 bases at V and 4 bases at J, with 11 bases in the middle. CDR1 and CDR2 (germline): MDHEN, SYDVKM. CDR3 region: CASTHGGNQPQHF. The CDR3 nucleotides read TGTGCCAGCACCCACGGCGGGAATCAGCCCCAGCATTTT.

The V gene is TRBV12-3 or TRBV12-4, the J gene TRBJ1-1, with a weak D call TRBD1 (5 bases). The CDR3 loop spans 15 amino acids. V was clipped by 6 bases and J by 7 bases, with 21 bases between them. The CDR3 region has the DNA TGTGCCAGCAGCCAGACAGAGGCTGCGACGGGTGAAGCTTTCTTT. It is translated as CASSQTEAATGEAFF.

V and J are TRBV6-2 or TRBV6-3 and TRBJ2-7; weak D call: TRBD1 (6 bases). Germline CDR1 reads MNHEY; CDR2 reads SVGEGT. CDR3 length equals 14 residues. Trimming removed 6 bases from V and 3 bases from J, with 15 bases in between. This chain's CDR3 is CASRRTAINYEQYF. The CDR3 DNA is TGTGCCAGCAGGAGGACAGCGATAAACTACGAGCAGTACTTC.

This clonotype turned up a few times. The chain has TRBV27 and TRBJ1-6, with D perhaps TRBD1 (5 bases). Trimming removed 5 bases from V and 5 bases from J, with 19 bases in between. This CDR3 is built from 17 residues. CDR1 is MNHEY, CDR2 SMNVEV, per germline (reference sequence). Here the CDR3 reads CASSRGDGAYDNSPLHF. CDR3 nucleotide sequence: TGTGCCAGCAGTCGGGGTGACGGGGCATATGATAATTCACCCCTCCACTTT.

The chain joins TRBV20-1 to TRBJ1-1, with 8 bases that match TRBD1. J gave up 4 bases and V 4 bases, and 5 bases lay outside the gene matches. The CDR3 is 13 amino acids. The germline CDR1 and CDR2 sequences are DFQATT and SNEGSKA (reference sequence). The CDR3 here is CSAKRTGTTEAFF. For the CDR3, the DNA is TGCAGTGCTAAGAGGACAGGGACCACTGAAGCTTTCTTT.

This chain uses TRBV4-1 with TRBJ1-6; D gene ambiguous. The V end was cut by 0 bases, the J end by 9 bases, with 12 bases between. The CDR3 totals 15 residues. Germline CDR1 reads MGHRA; CDR2 reads YSYEKL. In DNA, the CDR3 is TGCGCCAGCAGCCAAGATCCCCAGTTGGGTTCACCCCTCCACTTT. Translated, it gives CASSQDPQLGSPLHF.

Only a few counts were recorded for this clonotype. Here the CDR3 DNA reads TGTGCCAGCAGCCCAGCGGGGGGTGGTGCAGATACGCAGTATTTT. It yields the protein CASSPAGGGADTQYF. The chain employs TRBV7-6 and TRBJ2-3; TRBD2 aligns across 9 bases. The V and J ends lost 5 bases and 4 bases, in that order; junction bases with no gene match: 7. CDR1 is SGHVS, CDR2 FNYEAQ, per germline. The CDR3 contains 15 residues.